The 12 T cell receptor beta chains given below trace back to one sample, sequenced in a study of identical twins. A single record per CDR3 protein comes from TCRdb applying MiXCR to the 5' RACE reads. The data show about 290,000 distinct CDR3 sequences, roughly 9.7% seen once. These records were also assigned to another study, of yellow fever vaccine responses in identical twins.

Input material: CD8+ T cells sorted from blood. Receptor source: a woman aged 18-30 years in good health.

The CDR3 loop reads CASSRRDGYNEQFF. CDR3 bases: TGTGCCAGCAGCCGACGGGACGGATACAATGAGCAGTTCTTC. This sequence joins TRBV11-3 and TRBJ2-1; the D call may be TRBD1 or TRBD2 (5 bases each). Trimming took off 5 bases at V and 4 bases at J, with 12 bases between the two ends. This CDR3 is 14 amino acids long. Germline V gene data show CDR1 as SGHNT and CDR2 as YENEEA.

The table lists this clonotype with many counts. CDR3 sequence (DNA): TGTGCCAGCAGCAATACCGGCTGGCGGGGTGAGCAGTTCTTC. Encoded protein: CASSNTGWRGEQFF. This rearrangement joins TRBV7-3 to TRBJ2-1; the D gene is possibly TRBD2 (6 bases). Germline CDR1 and CDR2: SGHTA and FQGTGA. This CDR3 region has 14 residues. V lost 5 bases, J lost 9 bases, and 17 bases lay in between.

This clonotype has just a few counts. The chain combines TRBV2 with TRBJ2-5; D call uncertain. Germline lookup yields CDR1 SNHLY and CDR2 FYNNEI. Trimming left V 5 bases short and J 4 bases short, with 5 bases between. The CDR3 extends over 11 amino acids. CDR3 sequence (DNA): TGTGCCAGCAGTCCTTTAGAGACCCAGTACTTC. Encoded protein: CASSPLETQYF.

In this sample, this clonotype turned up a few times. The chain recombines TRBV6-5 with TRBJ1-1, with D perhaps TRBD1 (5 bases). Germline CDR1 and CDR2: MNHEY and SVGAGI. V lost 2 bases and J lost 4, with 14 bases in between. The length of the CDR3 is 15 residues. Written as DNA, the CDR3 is TGTGCCAGCAGTTACGGGGCCTCAAAGACCACTGAAGCTTTCTTT. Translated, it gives CASSYGASKTTEAFF.

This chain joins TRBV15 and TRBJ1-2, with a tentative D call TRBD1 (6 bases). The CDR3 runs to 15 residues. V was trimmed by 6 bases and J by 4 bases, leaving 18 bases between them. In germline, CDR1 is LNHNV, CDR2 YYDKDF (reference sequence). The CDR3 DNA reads TGTGCCACCAGATCGACTCGGGGGGCCTCCTATGGCTACACCTTC. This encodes CATRSTRGASYGYTF.

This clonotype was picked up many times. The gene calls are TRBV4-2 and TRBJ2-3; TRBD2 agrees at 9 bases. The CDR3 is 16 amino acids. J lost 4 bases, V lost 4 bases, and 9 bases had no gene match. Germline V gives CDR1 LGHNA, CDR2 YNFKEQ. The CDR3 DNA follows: TGTGCCAGCAGCCGCGTAGCGGGAGCGGGTGCAGATACGCAGTATTTT. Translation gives CASSRVAGAGADTQYF.

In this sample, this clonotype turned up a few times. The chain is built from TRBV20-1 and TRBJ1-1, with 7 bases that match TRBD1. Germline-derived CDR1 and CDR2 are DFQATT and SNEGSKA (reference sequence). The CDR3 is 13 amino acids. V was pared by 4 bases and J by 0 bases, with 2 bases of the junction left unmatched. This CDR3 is CSATRGMNTEAFF. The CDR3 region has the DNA TGCAGTGCTACCAGGGGGATGAACACTGAAGCTTTCTTT.

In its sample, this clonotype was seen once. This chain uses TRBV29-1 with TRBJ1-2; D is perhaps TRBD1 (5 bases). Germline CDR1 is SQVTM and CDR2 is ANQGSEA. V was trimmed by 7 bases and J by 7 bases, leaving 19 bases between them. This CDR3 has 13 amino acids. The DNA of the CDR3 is TGCAGCGCCGAATGGGCGGGGGATGGTGGCTACACCTTC. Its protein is CSAEWAGDGGYTF.

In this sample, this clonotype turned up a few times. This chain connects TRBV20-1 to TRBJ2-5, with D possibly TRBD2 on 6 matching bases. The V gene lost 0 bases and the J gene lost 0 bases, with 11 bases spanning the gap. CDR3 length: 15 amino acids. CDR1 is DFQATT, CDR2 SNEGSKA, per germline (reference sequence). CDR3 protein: CSARDLGGNQETQYF. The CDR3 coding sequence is TGCAGTGCTAGAGATCTCGGGGGTAACCAAGAGACCCAGTACTTC.

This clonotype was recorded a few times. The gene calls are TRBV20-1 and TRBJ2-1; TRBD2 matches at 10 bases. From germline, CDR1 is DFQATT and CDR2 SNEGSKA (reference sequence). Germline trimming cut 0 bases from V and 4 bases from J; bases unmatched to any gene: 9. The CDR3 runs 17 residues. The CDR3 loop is CSARDQSSGGLYNEQFF. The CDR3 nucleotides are TGCAGTGCTAGAGATCAAAGTAGCGGGGGGTTATACAATGAGCAGTTCTTC.

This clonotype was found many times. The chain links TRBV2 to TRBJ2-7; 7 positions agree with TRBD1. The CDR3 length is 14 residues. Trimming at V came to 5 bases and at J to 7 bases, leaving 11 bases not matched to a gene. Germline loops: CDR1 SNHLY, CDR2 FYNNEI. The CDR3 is CASSTGQVPEEQYF. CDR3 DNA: TGTGCCAGCAGTACAGGACAGGTCCCAGAAGAGCAGTACTTC.

CDR3 DNA sequence: TGTGCCAGCAGTTACCGGGTTCGGACTAGCCCACGATCTGGGGCCAACGTCCTGACTTTC. It specifies CASSYRVRTSPRSGANVLTF. This chain connects TRBV6-2 or TRBV6-3 to TRBJ2-6; 8 bases are shared with TRBD2. The V segment lost 2 bases and the J segment 1 base; nucleotides outside the gene matches: 13. CDR3 length: 20 residues. CDR1 is MNHEY, CDR2 SVGEGT, per germline.